These 9 T cell receptor beta chains were sequenced from one sample in a study of cytomegalovirus exposure and HLA in healthy donors. Clones were read by immunoSEQ multiplex PCR, and TCRdb kept only the in-frame ones, dropping some. This sample has around 98,000 clones, with about 88% found just once. Sequencing was carried out using PBMCs. These TCRs come from a man between 18 and 35 years old in good health and CMV-seropositive.

V usage is TRBV4-2 and J usage is TRBJ2-1; 12 bases align to TRBD2. The trim removed 2 bases at V and 5 bases at J, leaving 10 bases unmatched. The germline V gene encodes CDR1 LGHNA and CDR2 YNFKEQ. This CDR3 is 18 amino acids long. CDR3 nucleotide sequence: TGTGCCAGCAGCCAAACAACTAACGGACTAGCGGGAAACAATGAGCAGTTCTTC. Translated: CASSQTTNGLAGNNEQFF.

The V and J genes are TRBV19 and TRBJ2-5, with 14 nucleotides matching TRBD2. The germline gives CDR1 LNHDA, CDR2 SQIVND (reference sequence). The CDR3 extends over 15 amino acids. The V segment lost 5 bases and the J segment 4 bases; nucleotides outside the gene matches: 3. CDR3 loop: CASSPGLAGAETQYF. The CDR3 bases are TGTGCCAGTAGTCCGGGACTAGCGGGGGCAGAGACCCAGTACTTC.

The chain carries TRBV6-7 and TRBJ2-3; 11 bases match TRBD2. TRBV6-7 is annotated as an ORF whose role is uncertain. V shed 6 bases, J shed 4 bases, and the junction held 12 bases outside the gene matches. CDR3 length: 17 amino acids. CDR3 loop: CASSHLLAGDRSDTQYF. The CDR3 nucleotides are TGTGCCAGCAGCCATCTACTAGCGGGAGATAGGTCAGATACGCAGTATTTT.

The chain joins TRBV6-6 to TRBJ2-1; 8 positions match TRBD2. CDR3 length: 15 amino acids. Trimming took 4 bases from V and 8 from J; bases not matched to a gene: 10. Per the germline V gene, CDR1 is MNHNY and CDR2 is SVGAGI (reference sequence). CDR3 in amino acids: CASSWTGTRLDEQFF. For the CDR3, the DNA is TGTGCCAGCAGTTGGACTGGGACTAGGCTGGATGAGCAGTTCTTC.

This clone came up once. The rearrangement links TRBV11-1 to TRBJ1-6, with 7 bases aligning to TRBD1. The CDR3 has 16 residues. Germline V gene data show CDR1 as SGHAT and CDR2 as FQDESV (reference sequence). V was pared by 6 bases and J by 7 bases, with 12 bases of the junction left unmatched. The CDR3 DNA is TGTGCCAGCAGTCAAGCCGCCGGGACAGTGAATTCACCCCTCCACTTT. It is translated as CASSQAAGTVNSPLHF.

This clone was detected only once. J is TRBJ2-7 and V is TRBV7-2, with TRBD2 matching over 11 bases. Per germline, CDR1 SGHTA and CDR2 FQGNSA. This CDR3 is 15 amino acids long. The V gene end was trimmed by 6 bases and the J gene end by 1 base; junction bases not matched to a gene: 5. CDR3 sequence reads: CASSFSGGGSYEQYF. CDR3 DNA: TGTGCCAGCAGTTTTAGCGGGGGGGGATCCTACGAGCAGTACTTC.

V and J are TRBV4-2 and TRBJ2-4; 9 nucleotides align to TRBD2. The CDR3 loop spans 19 amino acids. The J segment lost 3 bases and the V segment lost 0 bases, leaving 12 bases of the junction unmatched. Germline lookup yields CDR1 LGHNA and CDR2 YNFKEQ. CDR3 sequence (DNA): TGTGCCAGCAGCCAAGATCCACGAGGCGGGGGGGTGGGCAAAAACATTCAGTACTTC. Protein sequence: CASSQDPRGGGVGKNIQYF.

The chain carries TRBV2 and TRBJ1-4; 8 positions agree with TRBD1. Per the germline V gene, CDR1 is SNHLY and CDR2 is FYNNEI. The CDR3 sequence is 14 residues long. V shed 3 bases, J shed 7 bases, and the junction held 4 bases outside the gene matches. The CDR3 DNA is TGTGCCAGCAGTGAGGGACAGGTGGTTGAAAAACTGTTTTTT. Its protein product is CASSEGQVVEKLFF.

This rearrangement joins TRBV7-8 to TRBJ2-1; 7 bases map to TRBD1. There are 15 residues in the CDR3. Per the germline V gene, CDR1 is SGHVS and CDR2 is FQNEAQ. V lost 3 bases, J lost 2 bases, and 4 bases stayed unmatched. The CDR3 DNA reads as TGTGCCAGCAGCTTTGACAGGGCCGCCTACAATGAGCAGTTCTTC. Protein sequence: CASSFDRAAYNEQFF.